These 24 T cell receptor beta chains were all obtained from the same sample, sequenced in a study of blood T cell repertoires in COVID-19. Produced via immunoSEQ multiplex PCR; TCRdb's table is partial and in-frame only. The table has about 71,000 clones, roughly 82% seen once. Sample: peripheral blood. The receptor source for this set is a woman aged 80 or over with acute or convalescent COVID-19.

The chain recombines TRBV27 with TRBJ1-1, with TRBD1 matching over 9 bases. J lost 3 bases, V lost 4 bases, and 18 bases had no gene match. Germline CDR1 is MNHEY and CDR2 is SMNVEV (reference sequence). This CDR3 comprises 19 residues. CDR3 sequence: CASSWVPLRDRVRDTEAFF. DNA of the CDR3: TGTGCCAGCAGTTGGGTTCCTCTCCGGGACAGGGTACGGGACACTGAAGCTTTCTTT.

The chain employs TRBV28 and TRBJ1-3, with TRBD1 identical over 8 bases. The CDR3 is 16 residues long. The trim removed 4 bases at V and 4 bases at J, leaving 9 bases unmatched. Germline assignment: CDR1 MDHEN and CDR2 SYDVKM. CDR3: CASSSSQGAGGNTIYF. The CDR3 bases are TGTGCCAGCAGTTCGAGTCAGGGGGCTGGAGGAAACACCATATATTTT.

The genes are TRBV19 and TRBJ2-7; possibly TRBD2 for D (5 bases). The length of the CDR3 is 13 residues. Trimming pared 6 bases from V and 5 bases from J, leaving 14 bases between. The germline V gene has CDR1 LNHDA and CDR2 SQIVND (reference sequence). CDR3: CASSREETHEQYF. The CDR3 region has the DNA TGTGCCAGTAGCCGGGAAGAAACCCACGAGCAGTACTTC.

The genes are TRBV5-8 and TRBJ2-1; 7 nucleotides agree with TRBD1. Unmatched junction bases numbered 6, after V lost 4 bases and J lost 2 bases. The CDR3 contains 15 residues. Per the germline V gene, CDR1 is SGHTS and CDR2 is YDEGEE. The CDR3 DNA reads TGTGCCAGCAGCCCCACAGGGGCCCCCTACAATGAGCAGTTCTTC. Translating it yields CASSPTGAPYNEQFF. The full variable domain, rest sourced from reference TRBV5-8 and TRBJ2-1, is EAGVTQSPTHLIKTRGQQATLRCSPISGHTSVYWYQQALGLGLQFLLWYDEGEERNRGNFPPRFSGRQFPNYSSELNVNALELEDSALYLCASSPTGAPYNEQFFGPGTRLTVL.

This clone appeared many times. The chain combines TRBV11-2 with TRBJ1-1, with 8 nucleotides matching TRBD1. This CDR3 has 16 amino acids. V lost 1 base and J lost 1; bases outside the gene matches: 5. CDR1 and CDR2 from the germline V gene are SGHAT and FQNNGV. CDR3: CASSLVSGTGNTEAFF. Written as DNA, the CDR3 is TGTGCCAGCAGCTTAGTCTCCGGGACAGGGAACACTGAAGCTTTCTTT.

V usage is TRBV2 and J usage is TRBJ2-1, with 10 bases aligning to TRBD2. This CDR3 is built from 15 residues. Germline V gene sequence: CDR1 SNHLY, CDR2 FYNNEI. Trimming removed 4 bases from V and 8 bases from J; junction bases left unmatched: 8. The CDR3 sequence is CASSAPSGSGYEQFF. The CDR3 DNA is TGTGCCAGCAGTGCGCCTAGCGGGAGTGGGTATGAGCAGTTCTTC.

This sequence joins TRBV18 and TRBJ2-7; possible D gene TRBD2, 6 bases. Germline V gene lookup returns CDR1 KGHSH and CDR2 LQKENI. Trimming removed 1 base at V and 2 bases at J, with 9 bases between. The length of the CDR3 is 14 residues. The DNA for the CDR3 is TGTGCCAGCTCACCACTAGCGGTCCCCTACGAGCAGTACTTC. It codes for CASSPLAVPYEQYF.

CDR3 in amino acids: CASRTGQGARLPGANVLTF. CDR3 coding DNA: TGCGCCAGCAGAACTGGACAGGGGGCGCGATTGCCAGGGGCCAACGTCCTGACTTTC. V usage is TRBV10-2 and J usage is TRBJ2-6, with 11 bases fitting TRBD1. This CDR3 is 19 amino acids long. J lost 4 bases, V lost 6 bases, and 14 bases had no gene match. CDR1 and CDR2 from the germline V gene are WSHSY and SAAADI.

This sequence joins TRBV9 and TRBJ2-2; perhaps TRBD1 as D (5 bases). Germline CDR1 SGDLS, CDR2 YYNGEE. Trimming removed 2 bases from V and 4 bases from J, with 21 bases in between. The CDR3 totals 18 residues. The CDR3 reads CASSVVTGQPRGTGELFF. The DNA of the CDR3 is TGTGCCAGCAGCGTGGTCACAGGTCAACCAAGGGGCACCGGGGAGCTGTTTTTT.

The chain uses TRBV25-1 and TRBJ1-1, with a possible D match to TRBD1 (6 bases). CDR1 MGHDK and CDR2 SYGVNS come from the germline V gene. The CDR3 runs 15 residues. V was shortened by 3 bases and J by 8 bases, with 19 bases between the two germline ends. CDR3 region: CASSDPQDRPTEAFF. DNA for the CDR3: TGTGCCAGCAGTGACCCTCAGGACAGACCTACCGAAGCTTTCTTT.

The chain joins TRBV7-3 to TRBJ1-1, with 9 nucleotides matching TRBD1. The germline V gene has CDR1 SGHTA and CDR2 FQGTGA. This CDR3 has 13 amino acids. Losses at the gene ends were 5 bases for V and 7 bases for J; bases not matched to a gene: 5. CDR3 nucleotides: TGTGCCAGCAGCGTGAGGGGACAGGGTGAAGCTTTCTTT. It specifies CASSVRGQGEAFF.

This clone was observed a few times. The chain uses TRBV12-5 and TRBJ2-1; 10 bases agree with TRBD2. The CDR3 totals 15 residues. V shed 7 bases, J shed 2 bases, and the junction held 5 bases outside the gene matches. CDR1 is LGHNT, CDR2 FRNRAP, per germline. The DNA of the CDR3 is TGTGCTAGTGCCCCTAGCGGGAGTGCCTACAATGAGCAGTTCTTC. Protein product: CASAPSGSAYNEQFF.

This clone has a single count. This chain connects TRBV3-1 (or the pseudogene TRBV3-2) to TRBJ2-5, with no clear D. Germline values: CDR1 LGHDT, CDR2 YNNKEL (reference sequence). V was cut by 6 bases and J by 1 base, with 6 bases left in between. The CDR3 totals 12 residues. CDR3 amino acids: CASRRLQETQYF. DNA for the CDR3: TGTGCCAGCAGGCGGCTCCAAGAGACCCAGTACTTC.

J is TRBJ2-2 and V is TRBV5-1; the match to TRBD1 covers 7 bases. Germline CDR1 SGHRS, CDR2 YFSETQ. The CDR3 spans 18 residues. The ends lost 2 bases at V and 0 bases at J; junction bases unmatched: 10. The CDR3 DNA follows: TGCGCCAGCAGCTTCCCAGGACAGGCTGCCCCGAACACCGGGGAGCTGTTTTTT. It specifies CASSFPGQAAPNTGELFF.

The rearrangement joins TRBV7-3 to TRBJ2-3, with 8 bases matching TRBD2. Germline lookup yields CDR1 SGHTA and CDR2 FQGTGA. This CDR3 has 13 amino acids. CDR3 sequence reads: CASASGLRDTQYF. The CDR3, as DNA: TGTGCTTCGGCTAGCGGGCTGCGGGATACGCAGTATTTT. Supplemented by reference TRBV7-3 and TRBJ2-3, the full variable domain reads GAGVSQTPSNKVTEKGKYVELRCDPISGHTALYWYRQSLGQGPEFLIYFQGTGAADDSGLPNDRFFAVRPEGSVSTLKIQRTERGDSAVYLCASASGLRDTQYFGPGTRLTVL.

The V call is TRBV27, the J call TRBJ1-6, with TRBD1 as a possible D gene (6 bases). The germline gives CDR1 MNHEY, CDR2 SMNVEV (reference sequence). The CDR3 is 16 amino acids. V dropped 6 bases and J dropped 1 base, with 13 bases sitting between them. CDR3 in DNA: TGTGCCAGCAGACTCCACAGGGCGTCCTATAATTCACCCCTCCACTTT. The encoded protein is CASRLHRASYNSPLHF.

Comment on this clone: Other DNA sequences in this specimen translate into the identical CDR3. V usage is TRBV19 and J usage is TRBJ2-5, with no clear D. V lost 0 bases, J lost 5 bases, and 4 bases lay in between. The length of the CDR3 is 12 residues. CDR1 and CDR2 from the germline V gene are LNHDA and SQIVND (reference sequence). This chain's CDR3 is CASSIDRETQYF. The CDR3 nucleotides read TGTGCCAGTAGTATAGATCGGGAGACCCAGTACTTC.

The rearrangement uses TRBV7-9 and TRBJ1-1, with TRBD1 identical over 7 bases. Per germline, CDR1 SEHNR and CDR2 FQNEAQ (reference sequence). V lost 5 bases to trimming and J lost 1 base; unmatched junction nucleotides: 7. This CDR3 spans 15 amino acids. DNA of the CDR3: TGTGCCAGCAGCCCCGCACAGGGGAGGAACACTGAAGCTTTCTTT. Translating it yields CASSPAQGRNTEAFF. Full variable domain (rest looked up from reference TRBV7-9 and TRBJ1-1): DTGVSQNPRHKITKRGQNVTFRCDPISEHNRLYWYRQTLGQGPEFLTYFQNEAQLEKSRLLSDRFSAERPKGSFSTLEIQRTEQGDSAMYLCASSPAQGRNTEAFFGQGTRLTVV.

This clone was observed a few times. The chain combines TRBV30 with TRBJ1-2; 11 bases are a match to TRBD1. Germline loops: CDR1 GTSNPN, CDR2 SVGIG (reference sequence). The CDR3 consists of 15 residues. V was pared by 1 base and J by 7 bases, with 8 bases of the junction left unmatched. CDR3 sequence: CAWSAWDRGSGGYTF. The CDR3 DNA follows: TGTGCCTGGAGTGCTTGGGACAGGGGGAGCGGTGGCTACACCTTC.

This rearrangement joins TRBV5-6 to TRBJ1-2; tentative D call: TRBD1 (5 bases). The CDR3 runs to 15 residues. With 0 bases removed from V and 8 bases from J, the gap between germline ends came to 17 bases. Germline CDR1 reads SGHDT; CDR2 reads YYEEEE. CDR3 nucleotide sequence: TGTGCCAGCAGCTTGGCCTTATTGACAGCTTCGGGCTACACCTTC. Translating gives CASSLALLTASGYTF.

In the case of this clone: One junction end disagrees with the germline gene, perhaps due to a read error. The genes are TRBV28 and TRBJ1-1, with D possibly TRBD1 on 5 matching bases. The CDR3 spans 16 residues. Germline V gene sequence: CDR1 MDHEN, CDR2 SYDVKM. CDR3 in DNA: TGTGCCAGCACTTTAAGGGGTAAAGAGCGGAACACTGAAGCTTTCTTT. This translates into CASTLRGKERNTEAFF.

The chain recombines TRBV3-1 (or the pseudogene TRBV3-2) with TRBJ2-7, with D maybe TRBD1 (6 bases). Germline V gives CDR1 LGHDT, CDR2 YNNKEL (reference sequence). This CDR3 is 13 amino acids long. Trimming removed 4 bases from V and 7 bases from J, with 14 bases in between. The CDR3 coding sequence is TGTGCCAGCAGCCTTCGACAGGCGAGGGAGCAGTACTTC. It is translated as CASSLRQAREQYF.

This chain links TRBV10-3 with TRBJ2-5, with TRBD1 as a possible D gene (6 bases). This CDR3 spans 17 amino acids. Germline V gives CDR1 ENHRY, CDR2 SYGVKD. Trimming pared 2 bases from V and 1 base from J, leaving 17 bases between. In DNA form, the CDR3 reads TGTGCCATCAGTGAGCGACAGGCTTGGGCTTCCCAAGAGACCCAGTACTTC. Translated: CAISERQAWASQETQYF.

CDR3 residues: CASSTGLAGGPPDTQYF. For the CDR3, the DNA is TGTGCCAGCAGCACGGGACTAGCGGGAGGGCCGCCAGATACGCAGTATTTT. J is TRBJ2-3 and V is TRBV9, with 16 bases lining up with TRBD2. The germline gives CDR1 SGDLS, CDR2 YYNGEE. V was clipped by 4 bases and J by 4 bases; unmatched bases: 6. The CDR3 covers 17 residues.